This T cell receptor beta chain was recovered during a study of cytomegalovirus exposure and HLA in healthy donors. Study context: Unique TCRs from HLA-typed donors, approximately 80 million of them, were held in an early data release.

The PCR employed 60 Vbeta primers together with 13 Jbeta primers. Sequencing was performed with immunoSEQ multiplex PCR; in TCRdb, only in-frame clones are kept and a portion is missing. The table lists 60,000 or so clones, over 75% of them singletons. V was clipped by 5 bases and J by 7 bases; unmatched bases: 3. Germline lookup yields CDR1 MNHEY and CDR2 SMNVEV (reference sequence). The length of the CDR3 is 14 residues. The TCR comes from a female donor in good health and CMV-seronegative. Material for sequencing was PBMCs. The chain recombines TRBV27 with TRBJ1-5, with TRBD1 matching over 12 bases. CDR3 amino acids: CASSTGTGGQPQHF. The CDR3 bases are TGTGCCAGCAGTACCGGGACAGGGGGCCAGCCCCAGCATTTT.